This T cell receptor (beta chain) comes out of a study of OX40 agonist ivuxolimab in advanced cancers. As for the study more broadly: Ivuxolimab, which targeted the costimulatory receptor OX40 (CD134), was an agonistic, fully human IgG2 monoclonal antibody. The purpose of peripheral TCRbeta sequencing was to test whether ivuxolimab changed TCR sequence diversity and led to clonal T-cell expansion. Prior anti-PD-1, anti-PD-L1 or anti-CTLA-4 therapy was permitted, and checkpoint inhibitors had been received by less than 45% of dose-escalation patients. Of the 50 to 55 dose-escalation patients, hepatocellular carcinoma was present in about 20, melanoma in around 15, renal cell carcinoma in 9 and head and neck cancer in 9. Intravenous ivuxolimab was administered to patients every 2 weeks at six dose levels: 0.01, 0.1, 0.3, 1.5, 3 and 10 mg/kg. Partial responses were achieved by three dose-escalation patients, of whom one had hepatocellular carcinoma and two had cutaneous melanoma. The dose-escalation cohort was about 86% male with a mean age of about 60 years, ranging from roughly 20 to 80. The paper describes the monotherapy dose-escalation part (N ≈ 52 patients) of the phase I trial of ivuxolimab.

Genomic DNA was extracted from sorted cells for sequencing of the TCRbeta CDR3 region. TCRbeta CDR3 regions were sequenced using the immunoSEQ Assay. The source is immuneACCESS, and TCRdb retained only in-frame sequences with V and J called. Part of the clones is not carried over; for the studies checked, unresolved V genes explain less than half of this, and the remainder is unexplained. This sample has about 81,000 clones in its table, and just over 90% of those were observed once. The top ten constitute 14% of the sample. Patients with a history of autoimmune disease or receiving systemic immunosuppression were excluded from the trial. Peripheral blood for TCR sequencing was collected from all dose cohorts at baseline, on cycle 4 day 1, and on cycle 7 day 1. Samples came from an open-label, multicenter, first-in-human phase I dose-escalation trial of ivuxolimab. Adults with locally advanced or metastatic melanoma, renal cell, hepatocellular, or head and neck squamous cell carcinoma were enrolled in the trial. Before TCR sequencing, CD4+ T cells and CD8+ T cells from peripheral blood were sorted into separate populations.

Beyond this particular receptor, the publication reports: The antigen specificity of the clonally expanded peripheral T cells was not determined. Partial responders in the 0.1-3.0 mg/kg groups had among the lowest normalized peripheral clonal expansion, especially among CD8+ T cells. Low levels of normalized T-cell clonal expansion were also seen in some patients who did not respond. After ivuxolimab, CD8+ T cells had more expanded clones than CD4+ T cells on average. At doses of 0.1 to 3.0 mg/kg, clonal expansion of both CD4+ and CD8+ T cells in blood was seen between baseline and week 6.

This clone was detected once. The clone's antigen remains unknown. Base quality data are lacking; no much larger clone is found one base away. The source material was CD4+ or CD8+ T cells sorted from blood, sampled in a trial of the OX40 agonist ivuxolimab. The receptor comes from an adult with an advanced solid tumor such as melanoma, head and neck, liver or kidney cancer.

The DNA is as follows: TGTGCCAGCAGTGACCCCGGGACAGGGGGTATCAATGAGCAGTTCTTC. It encodes CASSDPGTGGINEQFF. The chain couples TRBV2 to TRBJ2-1; 11 central bases correspond to TRBD1. Based on the germline V gene, the CDR1 and CDR2 sequences are SNHLY and FYNNEI. The CDR3 runs 16 amino acids, cysteine and phenylalanine included. Here the CDR3 DNA is all that survives: 48 bases in frame from base 1. V is trimmed back by 3 bases and J by 6 bases, and the junction contains 7 bases that no gene match accounts for.